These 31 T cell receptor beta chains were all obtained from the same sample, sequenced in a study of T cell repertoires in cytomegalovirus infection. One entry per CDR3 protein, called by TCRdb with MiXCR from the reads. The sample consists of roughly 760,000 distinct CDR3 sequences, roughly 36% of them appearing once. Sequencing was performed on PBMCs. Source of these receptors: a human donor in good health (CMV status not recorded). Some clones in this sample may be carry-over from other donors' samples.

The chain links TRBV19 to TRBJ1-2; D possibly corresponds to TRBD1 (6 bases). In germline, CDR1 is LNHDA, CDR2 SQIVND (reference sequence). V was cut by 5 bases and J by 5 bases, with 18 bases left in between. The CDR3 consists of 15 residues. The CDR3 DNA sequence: TGTGCCAGTAGTGTCTCCGCAGGGGCGCTTTATGGCTACACCTTC. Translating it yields CASSVSAGALYGYTF.

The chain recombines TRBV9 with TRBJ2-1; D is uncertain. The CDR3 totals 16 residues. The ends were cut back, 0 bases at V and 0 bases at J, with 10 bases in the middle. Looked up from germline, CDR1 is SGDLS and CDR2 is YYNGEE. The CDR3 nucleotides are TGTGCCAGCAGCGTAGACGGACCGATCTCCTACAATGAGCAGTTCTTC. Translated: CASSVDGPISYNEQFF.

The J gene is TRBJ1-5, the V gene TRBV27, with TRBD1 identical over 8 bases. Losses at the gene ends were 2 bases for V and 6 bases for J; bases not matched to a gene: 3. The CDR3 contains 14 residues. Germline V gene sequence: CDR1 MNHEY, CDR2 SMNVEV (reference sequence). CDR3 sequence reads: CASSLQGAVQPQHF. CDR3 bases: TGTGCCAGCAGTTTACAGGGGGCGGTTCAGCCCCAGCATTTT.

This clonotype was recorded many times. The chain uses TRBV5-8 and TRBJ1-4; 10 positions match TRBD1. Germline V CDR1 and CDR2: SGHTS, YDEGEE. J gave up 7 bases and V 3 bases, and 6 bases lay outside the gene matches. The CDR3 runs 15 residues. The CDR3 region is CASSSPGQGLEKLFF. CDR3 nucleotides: TGTGCCAGCAGCTCGCCGGGACAGGGGCTTGAAAAACTGTTTTTT.

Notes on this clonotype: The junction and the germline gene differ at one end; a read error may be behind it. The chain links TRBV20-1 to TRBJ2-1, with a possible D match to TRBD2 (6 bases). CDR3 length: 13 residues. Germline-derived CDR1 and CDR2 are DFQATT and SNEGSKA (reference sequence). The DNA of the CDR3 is TGCAGGTTCTACGGGAGCTCCTACAAGGAGCATTTCTTC. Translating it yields CRFYGSSYKEHFF.

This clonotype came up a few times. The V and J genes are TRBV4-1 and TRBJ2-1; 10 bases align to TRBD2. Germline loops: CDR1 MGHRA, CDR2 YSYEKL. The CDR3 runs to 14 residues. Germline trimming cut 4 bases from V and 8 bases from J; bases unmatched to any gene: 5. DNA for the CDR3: TGCGCCAGCAGCCTTCTAGCGGGAGAAGATGAGCAGTTCTTC. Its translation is CASSLLAGEDEQFF.

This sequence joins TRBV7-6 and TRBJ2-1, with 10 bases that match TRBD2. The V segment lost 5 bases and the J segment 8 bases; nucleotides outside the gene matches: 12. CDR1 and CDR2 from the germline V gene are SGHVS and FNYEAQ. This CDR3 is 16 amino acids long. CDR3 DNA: TGTGCCAGCAGCCCCCGCCCTAGCGGGAGTAGCGATGAGCAGTTCTTC. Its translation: CASSPRPSGSSDEQFF.

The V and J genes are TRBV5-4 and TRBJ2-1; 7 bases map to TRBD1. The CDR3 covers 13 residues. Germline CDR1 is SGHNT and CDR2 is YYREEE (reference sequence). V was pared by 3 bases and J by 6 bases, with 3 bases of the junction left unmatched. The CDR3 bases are TGTGCCAGCAGCTCGACAGGGAGCAATGAGCAGTTCTTC. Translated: CASSSTGSNEQFF.

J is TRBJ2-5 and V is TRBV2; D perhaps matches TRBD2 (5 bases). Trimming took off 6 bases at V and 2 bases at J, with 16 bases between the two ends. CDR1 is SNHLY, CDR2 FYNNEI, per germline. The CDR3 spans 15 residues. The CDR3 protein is CASRLAWTRQETQYF. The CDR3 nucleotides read TGTGCCAGCAGGTTAGCGTGGACCAGGCAAGAGACCCAGTACTTC.

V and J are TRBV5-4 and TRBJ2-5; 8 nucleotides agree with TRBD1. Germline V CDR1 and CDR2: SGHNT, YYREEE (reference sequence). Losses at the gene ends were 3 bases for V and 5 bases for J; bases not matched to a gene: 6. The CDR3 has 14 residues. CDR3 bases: TGTGCCAGCAGCTCCGGGACAGGTTCGGAGACCCAGTACTTC. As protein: CASSSGTGSETQYF. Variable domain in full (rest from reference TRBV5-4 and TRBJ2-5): ETGVTQSPTHLIKTRGQQVTLRCSSQSGHNTVSWYQQALGQGPQFIFQYYREEENGRGNFPPRFSGLQFPNYSSELNVNALELDDSALYLCASSSGTGSETQYFGPGTRLLVL.

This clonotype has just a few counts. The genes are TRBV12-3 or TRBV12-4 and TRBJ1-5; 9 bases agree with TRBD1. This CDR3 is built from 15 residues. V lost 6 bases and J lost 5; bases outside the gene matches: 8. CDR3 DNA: TGTGCCAGCAGACTAACGGACAGGGGAGATCAGCCCCAGCATTTT. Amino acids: CASRLTDRGDQPQHF.

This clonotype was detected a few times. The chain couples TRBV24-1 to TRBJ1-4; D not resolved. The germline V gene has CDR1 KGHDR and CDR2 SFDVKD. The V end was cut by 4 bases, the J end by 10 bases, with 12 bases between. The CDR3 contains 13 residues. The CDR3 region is CATSDPNRGKLFF. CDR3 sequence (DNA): TGTGCCACCAGTGACCCCAATCGAGGAAAACTGTTTTTT.

The CDR3 loop is CASSPTYRASTDTQYF. In DNA, the CDR3 is TGTGCCAGCAGCCCAACTTACAGAGCTAGCACAGATACGCAGTATTTT. V and J are TRBV5-6 and TRBJ2-3; D is unresolved. Trimming shortened V by 4 bases and J by 0 bases, and 15 bases separated the two germline ends. The germline V gene encodes CDR1 SGHDT and CDR2 YYEEEE. The CDR3 consists of 16 residues.

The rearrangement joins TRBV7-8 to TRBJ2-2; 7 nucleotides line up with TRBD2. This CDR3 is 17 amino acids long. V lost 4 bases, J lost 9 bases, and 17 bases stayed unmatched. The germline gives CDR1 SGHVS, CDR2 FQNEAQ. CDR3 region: CASSYAAPGRVYRELFF. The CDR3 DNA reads TGTGCCAGCAGCTACGCCGCCCCAGGGAGGGTGTACCGGGAGCTGTTTTTT.

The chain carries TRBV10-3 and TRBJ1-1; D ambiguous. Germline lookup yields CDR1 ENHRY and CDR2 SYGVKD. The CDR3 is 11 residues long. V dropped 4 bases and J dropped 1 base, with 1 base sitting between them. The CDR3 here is CAISGNTEAFF. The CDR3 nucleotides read TGTGCCATCAGTGGGAACACTGAAGCTTTCTTT.

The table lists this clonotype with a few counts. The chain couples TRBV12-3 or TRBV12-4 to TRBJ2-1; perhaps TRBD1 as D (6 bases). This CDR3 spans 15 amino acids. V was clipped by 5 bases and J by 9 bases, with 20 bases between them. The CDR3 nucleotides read TGTGCCAGCAGTCCGTCCGGGGAACGAGGGGGTGAGCAGTTCTTC. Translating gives CASSPSGERGGEQFF.

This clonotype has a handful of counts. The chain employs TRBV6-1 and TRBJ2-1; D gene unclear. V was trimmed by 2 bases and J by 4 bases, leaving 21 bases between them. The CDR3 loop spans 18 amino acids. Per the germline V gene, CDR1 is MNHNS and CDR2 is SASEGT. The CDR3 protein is CASSESPRGLPWYNEQFF. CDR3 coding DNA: TGTGCCAGCAGTGAAAGCCCCAGAGGCCTTCCCTGGTACAATGAGCAGTTCTTC.

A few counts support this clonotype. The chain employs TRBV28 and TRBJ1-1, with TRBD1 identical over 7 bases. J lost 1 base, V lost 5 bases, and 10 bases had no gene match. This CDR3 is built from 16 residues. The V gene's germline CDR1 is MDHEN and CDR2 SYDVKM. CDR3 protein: CASSLPDRVGNTEAFF. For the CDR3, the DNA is TGTGCCAGCAGTCTCCCAGACAGGGTTGGGAACACTGAAGCTTTCTTT. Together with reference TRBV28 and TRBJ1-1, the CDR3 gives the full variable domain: DVKVTQSSRYLVKRTGEKVFLECVQDMDHENMFWYRQDPGLGLRLIYFSYDVKMKEKGDIPEGYSVSREKKERFSLILESASTNQTSMYLCASSLPDRVGNTEAFFGQGTRLTVV.

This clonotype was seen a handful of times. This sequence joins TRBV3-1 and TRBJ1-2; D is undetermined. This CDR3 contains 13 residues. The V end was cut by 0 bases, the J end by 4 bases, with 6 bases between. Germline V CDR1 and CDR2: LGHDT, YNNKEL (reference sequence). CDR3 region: CASSQDRIYGYTF. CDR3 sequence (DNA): TGTGCCAGCAGCCAAGATCGAATCTATGGCTACACCTTC.

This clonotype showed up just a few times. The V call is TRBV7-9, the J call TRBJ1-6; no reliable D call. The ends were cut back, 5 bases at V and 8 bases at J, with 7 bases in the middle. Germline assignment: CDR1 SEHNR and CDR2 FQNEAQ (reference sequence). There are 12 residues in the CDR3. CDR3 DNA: TGTGCCAGCAGCGACGACCATTCACCCCTCCACTTT. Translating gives CASSDDHSPLHF.

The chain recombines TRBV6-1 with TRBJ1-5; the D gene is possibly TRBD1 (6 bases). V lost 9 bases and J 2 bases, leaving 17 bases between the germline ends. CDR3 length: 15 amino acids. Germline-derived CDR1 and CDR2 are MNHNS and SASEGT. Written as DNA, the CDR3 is TGTGCCAGTAGCAGCTCGGGGGGGCGCAATCAGCCCCAGCATTTT. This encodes CASSSSGGRNQPQHF.

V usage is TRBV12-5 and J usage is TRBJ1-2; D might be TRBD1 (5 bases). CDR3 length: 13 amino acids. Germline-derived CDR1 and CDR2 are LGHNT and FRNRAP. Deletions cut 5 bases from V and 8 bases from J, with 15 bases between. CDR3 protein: CASGLGDREGYTF. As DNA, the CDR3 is TGTGCTAGTGGTCTAGGGGACCGCGAAGGCTACACCTTC.

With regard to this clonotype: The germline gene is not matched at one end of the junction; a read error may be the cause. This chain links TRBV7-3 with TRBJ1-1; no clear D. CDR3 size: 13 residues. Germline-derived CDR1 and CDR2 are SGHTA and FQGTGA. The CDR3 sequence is CARSSALNTEDFF. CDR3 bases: TGTGCCAGAAGCTCGGCCCTGAACACTGAAGATTTCTTT.

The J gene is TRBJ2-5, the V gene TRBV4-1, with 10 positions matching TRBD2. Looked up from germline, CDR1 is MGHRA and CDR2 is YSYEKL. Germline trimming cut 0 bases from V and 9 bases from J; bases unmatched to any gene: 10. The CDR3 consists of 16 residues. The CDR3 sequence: CASSQDRSGGPVAQYF. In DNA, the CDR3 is TGCGCCAGCAGCCAAGATCGTAGCGGGGGGCCGGTGGCCCAGTACTTC.

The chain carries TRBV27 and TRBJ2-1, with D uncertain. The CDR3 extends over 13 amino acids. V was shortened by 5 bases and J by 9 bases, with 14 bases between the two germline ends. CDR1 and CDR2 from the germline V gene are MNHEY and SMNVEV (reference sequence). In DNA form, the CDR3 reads TGTGCCAGCAGTACCAGGCCTCACGGTGAGCAGTTCTTC. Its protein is CASSTRPHGEQFF.

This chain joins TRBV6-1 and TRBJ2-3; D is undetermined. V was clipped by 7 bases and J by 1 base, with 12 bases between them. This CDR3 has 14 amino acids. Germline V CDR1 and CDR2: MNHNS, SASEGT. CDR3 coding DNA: TGTGCCAGCATTCCATGGACGGGCACAGATACGCAGTATTTT. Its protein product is CASIPWTGTDTQYF.

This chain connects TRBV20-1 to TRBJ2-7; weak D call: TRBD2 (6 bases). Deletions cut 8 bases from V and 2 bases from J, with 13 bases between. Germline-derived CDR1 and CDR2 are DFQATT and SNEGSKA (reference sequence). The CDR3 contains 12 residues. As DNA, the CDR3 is TGCAGTCTACAAGCGGGCCCCTACGAGCAGTACTTC. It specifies CSLQAGPYEQYF.

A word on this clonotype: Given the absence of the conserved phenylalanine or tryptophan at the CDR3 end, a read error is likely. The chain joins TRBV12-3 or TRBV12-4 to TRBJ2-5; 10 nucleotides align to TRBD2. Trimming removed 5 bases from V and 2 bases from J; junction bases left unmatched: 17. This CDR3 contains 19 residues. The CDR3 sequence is CASSPPRTSGGGVQETQYL. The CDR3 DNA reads TGTGCCAGCAGTCCCCCCAGGACTAGCGGAGGAGGGGTACAAGAGACCCAGTACTTA.

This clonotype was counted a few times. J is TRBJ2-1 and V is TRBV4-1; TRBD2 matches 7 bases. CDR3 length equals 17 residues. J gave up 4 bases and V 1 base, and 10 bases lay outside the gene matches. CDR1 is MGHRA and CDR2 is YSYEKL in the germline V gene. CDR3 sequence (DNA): TGCGCCAGCAGCCAAGGGGGTCCTAGCGGACTGTACAATGAGCAGTTCTTC. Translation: CASSQGGPSGLYNEQFF.

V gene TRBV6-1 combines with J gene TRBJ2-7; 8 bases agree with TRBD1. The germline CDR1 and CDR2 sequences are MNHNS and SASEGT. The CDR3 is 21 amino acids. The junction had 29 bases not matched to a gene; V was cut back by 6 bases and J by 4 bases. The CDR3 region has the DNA TGTGCCAGCAGCTCCATCCTTGTCCCGGGACAGGCCAAGGGCTTATCTTACGAGCAGTACTTC. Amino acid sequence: CASSSILVPGQAKGLSYEQYF.

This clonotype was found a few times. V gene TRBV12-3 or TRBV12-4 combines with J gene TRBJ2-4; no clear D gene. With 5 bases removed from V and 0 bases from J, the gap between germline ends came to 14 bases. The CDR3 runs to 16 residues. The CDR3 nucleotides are TGTGCCAGCAGTCCCGGACGGATTCTAGCCAAAAACATTCAGTACTTC. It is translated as CASSPGRILAKNIQYF.